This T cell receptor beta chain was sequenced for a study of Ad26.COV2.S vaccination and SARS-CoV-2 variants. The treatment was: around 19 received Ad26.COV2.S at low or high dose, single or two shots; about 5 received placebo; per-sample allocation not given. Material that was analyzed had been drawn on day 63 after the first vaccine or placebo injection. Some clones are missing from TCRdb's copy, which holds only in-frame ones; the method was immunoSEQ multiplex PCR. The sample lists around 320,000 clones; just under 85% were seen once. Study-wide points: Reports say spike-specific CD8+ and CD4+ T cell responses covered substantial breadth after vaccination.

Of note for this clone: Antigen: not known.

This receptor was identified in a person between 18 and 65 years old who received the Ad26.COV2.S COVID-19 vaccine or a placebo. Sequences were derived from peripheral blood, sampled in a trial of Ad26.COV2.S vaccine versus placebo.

For the CDR3, the DNA is TGTGCCATCAGGGGGGACAGGGGAAACACTGAAGCTTTCTTT. Its protein product is CAIRGDRGNTEAFF. The chain uses TRBV10-3 and TRBJ1-1; 10 nucleotides align to TRBD1. V lost 6 bases to trimming and J lost 2 bases; unmatched junction nucleotides: 3. This CDR3 has 14 amino acids. From germline, CDR1 is ENHRY and CDR2 SYGVKD.